This record looks at one T cell receptor (beta chain) sequence and its context. What antigen it recognizes has not been identified. No much larger clone is present one base from it, and per-base qualities are unavailable. The library was prepared using the immunoSEQ multiplex PCR assay. TCRdb retrieved this table from immuneACCESS and kept in-frame rearrangements only. Not all clones are present; in checked studies, unresolved V genes account for under half, and no reason is known for the remainder. The sample table contains tens of thousands of clones; only one count was recorded for almost 95% of them. The ten largest clones add up to about 0.7% of the sample. The data are from a study of T cell changes during pregnancy in multiple sclerosis (dated by TCRdb to 2018 to 2020). Context from the whole study: The study examined how the T cell repertoire changed over the course of pregnancy in women with multiple sclerosis.

The germline V gene (reference sequence) specifies SEHNR as CDR1 and FQNEAQ as CDR2. Including the terminal cysteine and phenylalanine, the CDR3 comprises 17 residues. Here the CDR3 DNA is all that survives: 51 bases in frame from base 1. Germline trimming amounts to 4 bases on V and 6 bases on J, with 13 as the count of junction bases outside the gene matches. The sequences come from CD4+ T cells from peripheral blood mononuclear cells, collected in the third trimester of pregnancy. The receptor was isolated from a female donor with multiple sclerosis, enrolled in a pregnancy study. The V and J segments used are TRBV7-9 and TRBJ2-1; 9 nucleotides in the junction match TRBD2. The DNA sequence follows: TGTGCCAGCAGCTCCCCGTATGCTAGCGGGACGATCAATGAGCAGTTCTTC. It translates to CASSSPYASGTINEQFF.